This record looks at one T cell receptor beta chain sequence and its context. Its antigen is undetermined. Germline V lookup: CDR1 KGHSH, CDR2 LQKENI. CDR3 size: 16 residues. TCRdb reprocessed the 5' RACE reads; each CDR3 protein has one entry and no DNA is given. The listing contains approximately 400,000 distinct CDR3 sequences. These data are taken from a study of monozygotic twins with inflammatory bowel disease. Broader study findings: The study found lower TCRbeta diversity (inverse Simpson) in IBD patients than in healthy co-twins. IBD patients, compared with healthy twins, shared fewer clonotypes with others (especially with disease activity).

This clonotype originated in a human donor with ulcerative colitis or Crohn's disease, or a healthy co-twin of an affected twin (not recorded which). This chain joins TRBV18 and TRBJ1-2. Material for sequencing was blood. The CDR3 sequence is CASSPSPTRTNYGYTF.